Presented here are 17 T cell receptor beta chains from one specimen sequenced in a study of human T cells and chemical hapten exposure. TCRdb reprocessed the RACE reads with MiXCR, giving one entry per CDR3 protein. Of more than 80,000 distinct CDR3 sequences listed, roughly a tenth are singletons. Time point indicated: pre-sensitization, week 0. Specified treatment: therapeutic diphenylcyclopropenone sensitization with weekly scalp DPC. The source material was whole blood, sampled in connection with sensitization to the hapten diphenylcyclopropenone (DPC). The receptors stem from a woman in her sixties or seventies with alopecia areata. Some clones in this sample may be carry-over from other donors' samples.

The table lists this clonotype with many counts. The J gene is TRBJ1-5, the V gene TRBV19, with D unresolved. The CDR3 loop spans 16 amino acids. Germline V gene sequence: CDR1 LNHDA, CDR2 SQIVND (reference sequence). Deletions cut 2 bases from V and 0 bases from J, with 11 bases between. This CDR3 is CASSITSGDSNQPQHF. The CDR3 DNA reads TGTGCCAGTAGTATAACCTCCGGGGATAGCAATCAGCCCCAGCATTTT.

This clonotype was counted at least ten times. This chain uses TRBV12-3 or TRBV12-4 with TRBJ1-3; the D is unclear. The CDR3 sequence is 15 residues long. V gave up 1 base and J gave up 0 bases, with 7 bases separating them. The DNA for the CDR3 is TGTGCCAGCAGTTTAGGGTGGGGCTCTGGAAACACCATATATTTT. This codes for CASSLGWGSGNTIYF.

CDR3 amino acids: CASSWAGTDNSPLHF. In DNA, the CDR3 is TGTGCCAGCAGTTGGGCAGGGACCGATAATTCACCCCTCCACTTT. This rearrangement joins TRBV2 to TRBJ1-6; the D gene is possibly TRBD1 (5 bases). Deletions cut 5 bases from V and 5 bases from J, with 13 bases between. Per germline, CDR1 SNHLY and CDR2 FYNNEI. This CDR3 is built from 15 residues.

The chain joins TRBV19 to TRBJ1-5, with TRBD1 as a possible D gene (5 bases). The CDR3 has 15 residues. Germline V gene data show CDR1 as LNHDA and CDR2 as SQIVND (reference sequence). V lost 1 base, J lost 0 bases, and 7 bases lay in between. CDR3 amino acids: CASSIGQTSNQPQHF. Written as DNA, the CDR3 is TGTGCCAGTAGTATAGGACAGACTAGCAATCAGCCCCAGCATTTT.

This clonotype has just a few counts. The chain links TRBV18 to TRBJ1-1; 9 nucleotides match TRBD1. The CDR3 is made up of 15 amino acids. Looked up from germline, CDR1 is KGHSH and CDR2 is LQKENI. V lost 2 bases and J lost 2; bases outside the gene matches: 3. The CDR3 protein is CASSPGQGRNTEAFF. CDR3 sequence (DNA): TGTGCCAGCTCACCAGGACAGGGGCGTAACACTGAAGCTTTCTTT.

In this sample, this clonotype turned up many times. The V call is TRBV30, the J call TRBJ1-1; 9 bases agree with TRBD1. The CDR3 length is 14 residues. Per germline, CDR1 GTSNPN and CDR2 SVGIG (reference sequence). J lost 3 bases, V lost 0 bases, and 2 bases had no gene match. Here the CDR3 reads CAWSVRDRDTEAFF. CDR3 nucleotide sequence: TGTGCCTGGAGTGTAAGGGACAGGGACACTGAAGCTTTCTTT.

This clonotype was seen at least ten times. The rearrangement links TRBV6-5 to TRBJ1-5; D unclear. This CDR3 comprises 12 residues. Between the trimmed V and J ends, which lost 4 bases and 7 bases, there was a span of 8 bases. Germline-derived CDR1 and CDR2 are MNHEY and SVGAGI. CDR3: CASSSGRQPQHF. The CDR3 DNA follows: TGTGCCAGCAGTTCCGGCCGGCAGCCCCAGCATTTT.

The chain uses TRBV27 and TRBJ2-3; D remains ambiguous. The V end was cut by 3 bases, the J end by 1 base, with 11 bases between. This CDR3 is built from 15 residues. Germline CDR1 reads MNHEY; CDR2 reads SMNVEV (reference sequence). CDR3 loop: CASSFGASGTDTQYF. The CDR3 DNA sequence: TGTGCCAGCAGTTTCGGTGCGTCAGGCACAGATACGCAGTATTTT.

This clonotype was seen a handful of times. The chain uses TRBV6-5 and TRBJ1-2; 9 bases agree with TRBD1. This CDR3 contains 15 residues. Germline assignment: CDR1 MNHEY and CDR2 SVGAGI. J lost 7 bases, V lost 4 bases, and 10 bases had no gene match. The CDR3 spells CASSSPDRGFFGYTF. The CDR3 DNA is TGTGCCAGCAGTTCCCCCGACAGGGGGTTCTTTGGCTACACCTTC.

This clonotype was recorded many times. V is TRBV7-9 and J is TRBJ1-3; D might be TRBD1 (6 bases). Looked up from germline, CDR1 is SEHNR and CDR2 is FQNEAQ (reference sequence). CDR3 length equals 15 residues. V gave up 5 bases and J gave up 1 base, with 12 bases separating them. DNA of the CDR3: TGTGCCAGCAGCGAATACACAGGGTCTGGAAACACCATATATTTT. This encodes CASSEYTGSGNTIYF.

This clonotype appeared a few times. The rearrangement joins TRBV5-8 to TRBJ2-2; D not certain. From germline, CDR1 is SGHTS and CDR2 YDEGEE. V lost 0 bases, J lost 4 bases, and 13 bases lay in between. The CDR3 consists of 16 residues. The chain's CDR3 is CASSLEVVSGTGELFF. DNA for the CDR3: TGTGCCAGCAGCTTGGAGGTGGTTTCTGGCACCGGGGAGCTGTTTTTT.

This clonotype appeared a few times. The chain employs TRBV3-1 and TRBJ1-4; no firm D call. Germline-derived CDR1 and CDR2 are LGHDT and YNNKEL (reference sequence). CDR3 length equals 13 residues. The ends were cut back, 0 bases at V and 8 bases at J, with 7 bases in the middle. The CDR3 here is CASSQDGGEKLFF. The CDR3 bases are TGTGCCAGCAGCCAAGATGGAGGGGAAAAACTGTTTTTT.

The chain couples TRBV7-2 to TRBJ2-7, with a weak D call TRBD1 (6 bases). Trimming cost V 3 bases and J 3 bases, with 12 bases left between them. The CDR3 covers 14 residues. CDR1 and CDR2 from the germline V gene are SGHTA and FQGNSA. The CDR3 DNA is TGTGCCAGCAGCTTCCCCTGGACAGTCTACGAGCAGTACTTC. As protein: CASSFPWTVYEQYF.

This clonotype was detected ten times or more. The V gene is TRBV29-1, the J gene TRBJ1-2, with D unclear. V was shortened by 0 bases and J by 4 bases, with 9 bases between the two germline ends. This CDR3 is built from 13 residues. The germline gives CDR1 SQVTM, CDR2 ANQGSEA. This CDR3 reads CSVEENGPYGYTF. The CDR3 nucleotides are TGCAGCGTTGAAGAAAATGGGCCCTATGGCTACACCTTC.

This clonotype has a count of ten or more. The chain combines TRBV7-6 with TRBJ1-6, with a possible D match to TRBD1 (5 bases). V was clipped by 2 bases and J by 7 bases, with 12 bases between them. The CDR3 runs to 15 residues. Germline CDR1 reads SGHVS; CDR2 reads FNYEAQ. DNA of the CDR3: TGTGCCAGCAGCTTAACACGGGACCAAAATTCACCCCTCCACTTT. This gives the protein CASSLTRDQNSPLHF.

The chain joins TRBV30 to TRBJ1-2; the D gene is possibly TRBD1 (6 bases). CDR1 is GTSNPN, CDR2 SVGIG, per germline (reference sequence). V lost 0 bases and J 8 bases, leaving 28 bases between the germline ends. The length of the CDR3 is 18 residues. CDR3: CAWSVRGAGLVAGGGYTF. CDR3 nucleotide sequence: TGTGCCTGGAGTGTAAGGGGGGCTGGACTGGTCGCCGGAGGCGGCTACACCTTC.

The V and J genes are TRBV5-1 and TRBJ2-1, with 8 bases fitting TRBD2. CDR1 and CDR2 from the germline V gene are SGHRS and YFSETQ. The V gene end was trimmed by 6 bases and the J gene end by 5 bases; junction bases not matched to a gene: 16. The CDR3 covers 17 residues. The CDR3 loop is CASTILPGLGSDNEQFF. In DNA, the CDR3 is TGCGCCAGCACCATTCTGCCGGGACTAGGGAGTGACAATGAGCAGTTCTTC.